Reported below is one T cell receptor (beta chain). Its matching antigen is unknown. The germline V gene encodes CDR1 MNHNS and CDR2 SASEGT. V was clipped by 6 bases and J by 9 bases; unmatched bases: 20. The CDR3 spans 18 residues. The data derive from a study of T cells after yellow fever vaccination. Study-level points and caveats: Detected again after the booster were most primary-vaccination clones, at 95% to 97% CD4 and 80% to 90% CD8.

As TCR cDNA was made by 5'RACE template switching, a universal primer site and UMIs were added. Using its own MiXCR run on the 5' RACE reads, TCRdb lists one record per CDR3 protein. This table has hundreds of thousands of distinct CDR3 sequences, less than 20% appearing once. This chain uses TRBV6-1 with TRBJ1-6; 7 bases line up with TRBD1. This clonotype was obtained from a man aged 18 to 35 who received the YFV17D yellow fever vaccine. The source material was PBMCs, sampled around 5 days after the first yellow fever vaccination. CDR3 nucleotides: TGTGCCAGCAGCCGGGCTCTCGGACAGGCCGGAGGGATTTCACCCCTCCACTTT. Encoded protein: CASSRALGQAGGISPLHF.